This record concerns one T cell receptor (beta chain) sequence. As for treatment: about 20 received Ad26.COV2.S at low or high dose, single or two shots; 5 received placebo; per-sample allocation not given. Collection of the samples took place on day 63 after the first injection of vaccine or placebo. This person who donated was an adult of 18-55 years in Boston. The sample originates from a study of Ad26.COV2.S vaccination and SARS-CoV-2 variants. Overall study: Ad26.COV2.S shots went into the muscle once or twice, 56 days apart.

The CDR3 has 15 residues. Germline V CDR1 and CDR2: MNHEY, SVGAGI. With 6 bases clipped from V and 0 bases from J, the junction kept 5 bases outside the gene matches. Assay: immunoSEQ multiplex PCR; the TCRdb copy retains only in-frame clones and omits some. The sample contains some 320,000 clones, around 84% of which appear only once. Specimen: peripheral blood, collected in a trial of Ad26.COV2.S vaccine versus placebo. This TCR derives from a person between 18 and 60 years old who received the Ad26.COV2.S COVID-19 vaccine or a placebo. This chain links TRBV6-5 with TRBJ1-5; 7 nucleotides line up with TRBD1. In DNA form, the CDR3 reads TGTGCCAGCAGCAGACAGGGAAATAGCAATCAGCCCCAGCATTTT. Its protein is CASSRQGNSNQPQHF.